Each of the 20 T cell receptor beta chains below was sequenced from the same sample in a study of cytomegalovirus exposure and HLA in healthy donors. PCR amplification relied on 60 Vbeta primers (plus 13 Jbeta primers). Some clones are missing from TCRdb's copy, which holds only in-frame ones; the method was immunoSEQ multiplex PCR. The repertoire has about 80,000 clones, over 70% of them found once; the top ten carry 5.5% to 8.5%. The specimen was PBMCs. Receptors were obtained from a woman aged 40 to 50 in good health and CMV-seronegative.

This clone has just a few counts. The chain links TRBV6-1 to TRBJ1-3; D gene unclear. The CDR3 has 15 amino acids. Germline V gives CDR1 MNHNS, CDR2 SASEGT. Trimming removed 2 bases at V and 0 bases at J, with 8 bases between. The CDR3 bases are TGTGCCAGCAGTGAAAAGGCGGACTCTGGAAACACCATATATTTT. Translated, it gives CASSEKADSGNTIYF.

This clone was detected only once. The chain joins TRBV7-3 to TRBJ2-1; 10 bases are shared with TRBD2. The CDR3 loop spans 15 amino acids. V lost 5 bases and J lost 9; bases outside the gene matches: 10. Germline CDR1 SGHTA, CDR2 FQGTGA. As DNA, the CDR3 is TGTGCCAGCAGCCCAACAGCGGGAGGGCCGGCTGAGCAGTTCTTC. Amino acids: CASSPTAGGPAEQFF.

The V call is TRBV27, the J call TRBJ2-7, with 7 nucleotides matching TRBD1. The CDR3 spans 16 residues. The germline V gene encodes CDR1 MNHEY and CDR2 SMNVEV (reference sequence). Germline trimming cut 4 bases from V and 6 bases from J; bases unmatched to any gene: 15. The DNA of the CDR3 is TGTGCCAGCAGTTCCTGGACGAAGACAGGGTCCGGCGAGCAGTACTTC. Its translation: CASSSWTKTGSGEQYF.

The gene calls are TRBV11-3 and TRBJ2-1; possibly TRBD2 for D (5 bases). The CDR3 is 17 residues long. With 0 bases removed from V and 5 bases from J, the gap between germline ends came to 17 bases. Germline assignment: CDR1 SGHNT and CDR2 YENEEA. CDR3 amino acids: CASSLESLGPGNNEQFF. In DNA form, the CDR3 reads TGTGCCAGCAGCTTAGAATCACTAGGGCCGGGGAACAATGAGCAGTTCTTC.

J is TRBJ1-1 and V is TRBV29-1, with 8 bases that match TRBD1. Germline CDR1 is SQVTM and CDR2 is ANQGSEA. V lost 3 bases, J lost 4 bases, and 1 base stayed unmatched. The CDR3 extends over 12 amino acids. The CDR3, as DNA: TGCAGCGTTGATACAGGGGGCACTGAAGCTTTCTTT. Amino acids: CSVDTGGTEAFF.

The V call is TRBV7-9, the J call TRBJ2-1, with D possibly TRBD2 on 5 matching bases. Germline CDR1 reads SEHNR; CDR2 reads FQNEAQ (reference sequence). V gave up 1 base and J gave up 7 bases, with 14 bases separating them. The length of the CDR3 is 15 residues. DNA of the CDR3: TGTGCCAGCAGCTTAGGTCCCCCGGGGATGAATGAGCAGTTCTTC. Translating it yields CASSLGPPGMNEQFF.

The genes are TRBV7-9 and TRBJ2-7, with 9 bases lining up with TRBD1. The CDR3 is 16 residues long. The germline CDR1 and CDR2 sequences are SEHNR and FQNEAQ (reference sequence). V shed 5 bases and J 1 base; nucleotides not matched to a gene: 9. The CDR3 loop reads CASSIIPGQGSYEQYF. In DNA form, the CDR3 reads TGTGCCAGCAGCATAATACCGGGACAGGGATCCTACGAGCAGTACTTC.

This clone was seen a few times. This chain links TRBV5-1 with TRBJ2-1; TRBD2 agrees at 11 bases. The CDR3 runs to 18 residues. V was clipped by 1 base and J by 10 bases; unmatched bases: 16. The germline gives CDR1 SGHRS, CDR2 YFSETQ. The CDR3 region has the DNA TGCGCCAGCAGCTTGTCGGGGACTAGCGGAGGGACCCCTAGGGAGCAGTTCTTC. Amino acid sequence: CASSLSGTSGGTPREQFF.

Comment on this clone: Other nucleotide sequences from this sample produce the same CDR3. The rearrangement links TRBV18 to TRBJ1-1; D is perhaps TRBD1 (6 bases). The length of the CDR3 is 13 residues. The germline V gene encodes CDR1 KGHSH and CDR2 LQKENI. The V gene lost 3 bases and the J gene lost 3 bases, with 8 bases spanning the gap. The CDR3 sequence is CASSPRGDTEAFF. CDR3 nucleotide sequence: TGTGCCAGCTCACCCAGGGGAGACACTGAAGCTTTCTTT.

V usage is TRBV2 and J usage is TRBJ2-1; weak D call: TRBD2 (5 bases). This CDR3 has 14 amino acids. Germline assignment: CDR1 SNHLY and CDR2 FYNNEI. Trimming took off 6 bases at V and 6 bases at J, with 15 bases between the two ends. The CDR3 nucleotides read TGTGCCAGCAGCCCAGGAGGTTACGGCAATGAGCAGTTCTTC. This translates into CASSPGGYGNEQFF.

This clone occurred a few times. The genes are TRBV14 and TRBJ2-4; D perhaps matches TRBD1 (6 bases). Germline V gene data show CDR1 as SGHDN and CDR2 as FVKESK. The CDR3 totals 16 residues. The germline V and J ends were trimmed by 0 bases and 8 bases, with 17 bases remaining between them. CDR3 DNA: TGTGCCAGCAGCCAAGATAGGGCAGGGGAAGTAGACATTCAGTACTTC. Protein product: CASSQDRAGEVDIQYF.

The V gene is TRBV30, the J gene TRBJ2-4; 7 nucleotides match TRBD2. Germline V gene sequence: CDR1 GTSNPN, CDR2 SVGIG (reference sequence). The CDR3 is 12 residues long. J lost 9 bases, V lost 2 bases, and 4 bases had no gene match. DNA of the CDR3: TGTGCCTGGAGTCGGGGGGATGGCATTCAGTACTTC. This encodes CAWSRGDGIQYF.

This clone has only a few counts. J is TRBJ2-5 and V is TRBV5-6; 9 bases match TRBD1. CDR1 SGHDT and CDR2 YYEEEE come from the germline V gene. The CDR3 loop spans 16 amino acids. V lost 4 bases and J lost 2; bases outside the gene matches: 9. The DNA of the CDR3 is TGTGCCAGCAGCACTTGGGACAGGGATCCACAAGAGACCCAGTACTTC. Translated, it gives CASSTWDRDPQETQYF.

This clone was seen just once. The chain employs TRBV7-9 and TRBJ2-1, with 7 positions matching TRBD2. The CDR3 contains 14 residues. The trim removed 1 base at V and 5 bases at J, leaving 2 bases unmatched. CDR1 SEHNR and CDR2 FQNEAQ come from the germline V gene (reference sequence). CDR3 nucleotide sequence: TGTGCCAGCAGCTTAGGTGGGGGGGACAATGAGCAGTTCTTC. Protein sequence: CASSLGGGDNEQFF.

The chain recombines TRBV7-2 with TRBJ2-2; TRBD1 matches at 8 bases. This CDR3 comprises 17 residues. CDR1 SGHTA and CDR2 FQGNSA come from the germline V gene. V dropped 7 bases and J dropped 4; count of bases not matched to a gene: 14. Here the CDR3 DNA reads TGTGCCAGCACCACGATGTTGACAGGGGCTGGCACCGGGGAGCTGTTTTTT. Its translation: CASTTMLTGAGTGELFF. Supplemented by reference TRBV7-2 and TRBJ2-2, the full variable domain reads GAGVSQSPSNKVTEKGKDVELRCDPISGHTALYWYRQSLGQGLEFLIYFQGNSAPDKSGLPSDRFSAERTGGSVSTLTIQRTQQEDSAVYLCASTTMLTGAGTGELFFGEGSRLTVL.

The chain employs TRBV30 and TRBJ1-5; 7 nucleotides match TRBD1. This CDR3 contains 13 residues. In germline, CDR1 is GTSNPN, CDR2 SVGIG (reference sequence). Losses at the gene ends were 2 bases for V and 5 bases for J; bases not matched to a gene: 3. The CDR3 nucleotides read TGTGCCTGGAGTACCAGGGGGTATCAGCCCCAGCATTTT. Its translation: CAWSTRGYQPQHF.

V usage is TRBV2 and J usage is TRBJ1-5, with TRBD1 matching over 10 bases. After removal of 1 base from V and 0 bases from J, the junction contained 6 bases not matched to a gene. Germline assignment: CDR1 SNHLY and CDR2 FYNNEI. This CDR3 contains 18 residues. Written as DNA, the CDR3 is TGTGCCAGCAGTGAAGGACAGGGGGCTCACTATAGCAATCAGCCCCAGCATTTT. Its translation: CASSEGQGAHYSNQPQHF. The variable domain in full, with the rest retrieved from reference TRBV2 and TRBJ1-5, is EPEVTQTPSHQVTQMGQEVILRCVPISNHLYFYWYRQILGQKVEFLVSFYNNEISEKSEIFDDQFSVERPDGSNFTLKIRSTKLEDSAMYFCASSEGQGAHYSNQPQHFGDGTRLSIL.

The chain joins TRBV18 to TRBJ2-1; a possible D gene is TRBD1 (5 bases). The CDR3 length is 15 residues. In germline, CDR1 is KGHSH, CDR2 LQKENI. With 2 bases removed from V and 7 bases from J, the gap between germline ends came to 15 bases. CDR3 in amino acids: CASSPFSQGSNEQFF. The CDR3 bases are TGTGCCAGCTCACCATTTTCGCAGGGCTCGAATGAGCAGTTCTTC.

This clone was recorded a few times. This chain uses TRBV15 with TRBJ2-1; 7 positions agree with TRBD2. This CDR3 has 13 amino acids. With V trimmed by 9 bases and J by 5 bases, 7 bases remained unmatched. Per germline, CDR1 LNHNV and CDR2 YYDKDF (reference sequence). This chain's CDR3 is CATGTGGDNEQFF. The DNA for the CDR3 is TGTGCCACTGGGACGGGAGGCGACAATGAGCAGTTCTTC.

This chain uses TRBV28 with TRBJ2-7, with 10 bases identical to TRBD2. CDR3 length: 17 residues. The ends lost 3 bases at V and 2 bases at J; junction bases unmatched: 10. Per germline, CDR1 MDHEN and CDR2 SYDVKM. The CDR3 bases are TGTGCCAGCAGTTTTTTGCTAGCGGGAGAATACCCCTACGAGCAGTACTTC. Translation: CASSFLLAGEYPYEQYF.